This TCR beta chain stems from a study of tumor and adjacent non-tumor tissue in lung cancer. The library came from three nested PCR rounds adapted from ARM-PCR protocols. TCRdb itself ran the multiplex PCR reads through MiXCR, one entry per CDR3 protein. The sample yields 95,000 to 150,000 distinct CDR3 sequences, 60% to 70% seen once. This clonotype was found many times. The germline CDR1 and CDR2 sequences are MNHNY and SVGAGI (reference sequence). V lost 5 bases, J lost 0 bases, and 4 bases stayed unmatched. This CDR3 spans 18 amino acids. This sample's RNA came from whole unsorted tissue. Sequencing was performed on lung tumor tissue. This rearrangement joins TRBV6-6 to TRBJ2-1, with TRBD2 identical over 16 bases. This clonotype originated in a young man with non-small cell lung cancer. The CDR3 is CASSAGTSGRGSYNEQFF. CDR3 bases: TGTGCCAGCAGTGCCGGGACTAGCGGGAGGGGCTCCTACAATGAGCAGTTCTTC.